The clone carrying this TCR beta chain has only one observation. This sample is drawn from a study of blood T cell repertoires in COVID-19. Study background: PBMCs, B-cell-depleted T cells, or T cells provided the cDNA or gDNA that made up the material.

Assay used: immunoSEQ multiplex PCR; TCRdb lists only in-frame clones, some missing. Seen here are some 280,000 clones, approximately 90% observed once, and the top ten hold around 3%. The CDR3 sequence is 14 residues long. Germline lookup yields CDR1 MDHEN and CDR2 SYDVKM. Trimming removed 4 bases from V and 8 bases from J, with 14 bases in between. V and J are TRBV28 and TRBJ1-4, with D possibly being TRBD1 (6 bases). Sequences were obtained from peripheral blood. The clonotype originates from a woman in her twenties or thirties with active or convalescent COVID-19. The CDR3 nucleotides are TGTGCCAGCAGTTCCTCAGGGGTAAGAGAAAAACTGTTTTTT. It translates to CASSSSGVREKLFF.